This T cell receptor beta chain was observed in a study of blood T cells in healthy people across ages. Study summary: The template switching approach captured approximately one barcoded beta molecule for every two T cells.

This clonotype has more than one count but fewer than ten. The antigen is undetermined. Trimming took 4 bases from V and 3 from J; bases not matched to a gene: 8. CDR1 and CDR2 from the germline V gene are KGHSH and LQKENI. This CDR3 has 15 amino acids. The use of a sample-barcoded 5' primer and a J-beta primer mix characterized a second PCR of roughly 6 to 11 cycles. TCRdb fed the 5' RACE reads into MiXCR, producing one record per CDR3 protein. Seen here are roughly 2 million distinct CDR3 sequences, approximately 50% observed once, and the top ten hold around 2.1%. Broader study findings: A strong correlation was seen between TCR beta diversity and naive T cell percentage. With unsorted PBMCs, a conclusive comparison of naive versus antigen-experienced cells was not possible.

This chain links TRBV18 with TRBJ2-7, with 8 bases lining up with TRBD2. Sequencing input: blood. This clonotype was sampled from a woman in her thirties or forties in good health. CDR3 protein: CASSRSLAESYEQYF. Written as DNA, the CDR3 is TGTGCCAGCTCACGATCACTAGCGGAAAGCTACGAGCAGTACTTC.